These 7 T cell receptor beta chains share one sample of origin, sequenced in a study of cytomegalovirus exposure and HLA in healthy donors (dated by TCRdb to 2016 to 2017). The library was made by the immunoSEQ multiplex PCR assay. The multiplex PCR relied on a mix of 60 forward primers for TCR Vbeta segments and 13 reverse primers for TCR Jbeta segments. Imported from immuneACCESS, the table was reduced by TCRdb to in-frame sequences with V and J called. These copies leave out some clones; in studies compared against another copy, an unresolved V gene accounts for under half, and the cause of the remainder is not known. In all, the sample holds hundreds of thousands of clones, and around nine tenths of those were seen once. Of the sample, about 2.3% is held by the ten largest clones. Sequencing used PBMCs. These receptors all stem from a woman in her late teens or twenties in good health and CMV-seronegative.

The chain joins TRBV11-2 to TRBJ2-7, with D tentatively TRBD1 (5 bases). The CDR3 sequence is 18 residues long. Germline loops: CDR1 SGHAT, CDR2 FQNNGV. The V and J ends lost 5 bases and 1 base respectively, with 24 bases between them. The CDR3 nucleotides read TGTGCCAGCAGCCCTACGAATTTACCAGGGTTCCCGTCCTACGAGCAGTACTTC. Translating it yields CASSPTNLPGFPSYEQYF.

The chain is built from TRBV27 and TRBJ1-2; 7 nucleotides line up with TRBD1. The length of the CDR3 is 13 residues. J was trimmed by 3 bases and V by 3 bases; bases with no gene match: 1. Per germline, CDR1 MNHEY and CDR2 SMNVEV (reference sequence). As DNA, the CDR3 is TGTGCCAGCAGTTTGACAGGGCACTATGGCTACACCTTC. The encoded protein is CASSLTGHYGYTF.

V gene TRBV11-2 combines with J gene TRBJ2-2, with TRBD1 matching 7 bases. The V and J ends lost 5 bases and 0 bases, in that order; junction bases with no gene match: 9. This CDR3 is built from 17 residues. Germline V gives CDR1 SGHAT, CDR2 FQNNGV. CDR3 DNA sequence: TGTGCCAGCAGCACAGGGGCGCAGGGATCGAACACCGGGGAGCTGTTTTTT. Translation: CASSTGAQGSNTGELFF.

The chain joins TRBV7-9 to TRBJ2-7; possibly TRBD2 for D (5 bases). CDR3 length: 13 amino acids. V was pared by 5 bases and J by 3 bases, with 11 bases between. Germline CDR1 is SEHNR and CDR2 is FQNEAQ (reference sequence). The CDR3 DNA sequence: TGTGCCAGCAGCCTATCCGGGATCTACGAGCAGTACTTC. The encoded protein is CASSLSGIYEQYF.

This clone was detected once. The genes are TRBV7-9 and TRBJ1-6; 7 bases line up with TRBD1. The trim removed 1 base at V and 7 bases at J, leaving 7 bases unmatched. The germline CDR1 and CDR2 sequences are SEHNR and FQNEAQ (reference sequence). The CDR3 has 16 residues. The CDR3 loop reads CASSLGSGDRNSPLHF. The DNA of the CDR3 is TGTGCCAGCAGCTTAGGGTCTGGGGACAGAAATTCACCCCTCCACTTT. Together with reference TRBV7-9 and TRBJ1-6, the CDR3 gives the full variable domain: DTGVSQNPRHKITKRGQNVTFRCDPISEHNRLYWYRQTLGQGPEFLTYFQNEAQLEKSRLLSDRFSAERPKGSFSTLEIQRTEQGDSAMYLCASSLGSGDRNSPLHFGNGTRLTVT.

The CDR3 loop is CASSPSNTGELFF. The CDR3 coding sequence is TGTGCCAGCAGCCCGAGTAACACCGGGGAGCTGTTTTTT. This chain links TRBV11-3 with TRBJ2-2; D is unclear. CDR1 and CDR2 (germline): SGHNT, YENEEA. The V and J ends lost 5 bases and 2 bases respectively, with 6 bases between them. This CDR3 is built from 13 residues.

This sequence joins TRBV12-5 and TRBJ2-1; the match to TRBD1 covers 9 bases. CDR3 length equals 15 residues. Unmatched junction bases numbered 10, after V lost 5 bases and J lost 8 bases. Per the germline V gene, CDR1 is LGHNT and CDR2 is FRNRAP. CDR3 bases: TGTGCTAGTGGTCCTTTGGACAGGGGTTTCGATGAGCAGTTCTTC. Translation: CASGPLDRGFDEQFF.